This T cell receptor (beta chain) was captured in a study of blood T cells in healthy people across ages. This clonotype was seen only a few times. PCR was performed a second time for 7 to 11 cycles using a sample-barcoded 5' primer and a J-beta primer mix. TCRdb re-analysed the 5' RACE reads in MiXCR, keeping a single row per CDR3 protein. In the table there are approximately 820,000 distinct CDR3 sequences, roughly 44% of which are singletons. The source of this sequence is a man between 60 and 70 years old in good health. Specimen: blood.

The CDR3 loop reads CASSGTGGWNEQFF. The CDR3 coding sequence is TGTGCCAGCAGCGGGACTGGGGGTTGGAATGAGCAGTTCTTC. V and J are TRBV7-8 and TRBJ2-1; D may be TRBD2 (6 bases). The CDR3 consists of 14 residues. Germline CDR1 reads SGHVS; CDR2 reads FQNEAQ. V lost 5 bases and J 7 bases, leaving 15 bases between the germline ends.